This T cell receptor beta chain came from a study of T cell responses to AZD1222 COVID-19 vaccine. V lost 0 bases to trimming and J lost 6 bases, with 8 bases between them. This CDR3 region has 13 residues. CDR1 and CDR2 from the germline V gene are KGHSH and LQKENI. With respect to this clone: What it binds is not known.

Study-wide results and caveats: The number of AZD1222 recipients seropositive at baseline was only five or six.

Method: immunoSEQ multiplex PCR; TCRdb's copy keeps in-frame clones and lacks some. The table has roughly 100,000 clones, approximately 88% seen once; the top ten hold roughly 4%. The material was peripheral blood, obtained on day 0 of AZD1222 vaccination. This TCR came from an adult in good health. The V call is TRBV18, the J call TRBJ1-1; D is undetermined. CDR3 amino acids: CASSPPVGPEAFF. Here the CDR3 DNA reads TGTGCCAGCTCACCACCTGTGGGCCCTGAAGCTTTCTTT.